One and the same sample provided the 5 T cell receptor beta chains below, sequenced in a study of response to subunit inactivated influenza vaccine. One entry per CDR3 protein results from TCRdb running MiXCR on the RT-PCR reads. The sample lists approximately 500,000 distinct CDR3 sequences, 14% occurring once. Source: PBMCs from blood, taken approximately 13 days after vaccination. The receptors come from a man between 45 and 60 years old who received an inactivated influenza vaccine.

The chain uses TRBV3-1 and TRBJ1-2; the match to TRBD1 covers 8 bases. V gave up 3 bases and J gave up 7 bases; unmatched junction bases: 7. The CDR3 is 14 amino acids. Germline V gene lookup returns CDR1 LGHDT and CDR2 YNNKEL (reference sequence). CDR3: CASSHTDRGVGYTF. CDR3 sequence (DNA): TGTGCCAGCAGCCATACCGACAGGGGAGTTGGCTACACCTTC.

This clonotype was picked up a small number of times. The chain recombines TRBV3-1 with TRBJ2-1; tentative D call: TRBD2 (6 bases). V was cut by 5 bases and J by 0 bases, with 20 bases left in between. In germline, CDR1 is LGHDT, CDR2 YNNKEL (reference sequence). The CDR3 runs 18 residues. DNA for the CDR3: TGTGCCAGCAGCTTAGAACCGGGACTGAAGAGCTCCTACAATGAGCAGTTCTTC. The encoded protein is CASSLEPGLKSSYNEQFF.

In this sample, this clonotype turned up a few times. The rearrangement uses TRBV19 and TRBJ2-1; the D is unclear. The ends were cut back, 1 base at V and 7 bases at J, with 14 bases in the middle. CDR1 and CDR2 from the germline V gene are LNHDA and SQIVND (reference sequence). The CDR3 loop spans 15 amino acids. The CDR3 is CASSIGWGMGNEQFF. CDR3 sequence (DNA): TGTGCCAGTAGTATAGGTTGGGGTATGGGGAATGAGCAGTTCTTC. Full variable domain (outside the CDR3, taken from reference TRBV19 and TRBJ2-1): DGGITQSPKYLFRKEGQNVTLSCEQNLNHDAMYWYRQDPGQGLRLIYYSQIVNDFQKGDIAEGYSVSREKKESFPLTVTSAQKNPTAFYLCASSIGWGMGNEQFFGPGTRLTVL.

This clonotype was detected only a few times. This chain links TRBV20-1 with TRBJ2-7; the D is unclear. Germline CDR1 reads DFQATT; CDR2 reads SNEGSKA (reference sequence). V was cut by 5 bases and J by 2 bases, with 10 bases left in between. The CDR3 totals 12 residues. CDR3 loop: CSAYLTPYEQYF. The CDR3 DNA reads as TGCAGTGCTTATCTCACCCCCTACGAGCAGTACTTC.

This chain connects TRBV19 to TRBJ2-1, with TRBD2 matching 9 bases. The junction had 14 bases not matched to a gene; V was cut back by 10 bases and J by 7 bases. CDR1 and CDR2 from the germline V gene are LNHDA and SQIVND (reference sequence). The CDR3 totals 15 residues. The CDR3: CATKWHSGGGNEQFF. The DNA for the CDR3 is TGTGCCACCAAATGGCATAGCGGGGGAGGTAATGAGCAGTTCTTC.